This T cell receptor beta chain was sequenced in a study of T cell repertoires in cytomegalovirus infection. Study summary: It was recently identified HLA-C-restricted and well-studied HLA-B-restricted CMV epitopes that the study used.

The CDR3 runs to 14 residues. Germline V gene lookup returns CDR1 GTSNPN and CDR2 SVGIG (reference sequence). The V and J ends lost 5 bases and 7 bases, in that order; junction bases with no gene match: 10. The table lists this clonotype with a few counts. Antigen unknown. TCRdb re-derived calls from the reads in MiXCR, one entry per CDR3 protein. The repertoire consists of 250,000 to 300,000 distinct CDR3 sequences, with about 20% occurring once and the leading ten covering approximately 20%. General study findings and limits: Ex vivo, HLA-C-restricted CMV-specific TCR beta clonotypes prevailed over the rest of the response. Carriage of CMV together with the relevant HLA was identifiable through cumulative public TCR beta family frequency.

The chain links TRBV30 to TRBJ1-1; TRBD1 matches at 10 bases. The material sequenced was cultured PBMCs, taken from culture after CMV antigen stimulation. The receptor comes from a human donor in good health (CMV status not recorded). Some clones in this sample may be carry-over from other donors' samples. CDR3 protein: CAWCRQGAFSEAFF. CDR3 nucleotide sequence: TGTGCCTGGTGCCGACAGGGGGCTTTTAGTGAAGCTTTCTTT. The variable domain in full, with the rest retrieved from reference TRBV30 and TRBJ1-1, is SQTIHQWPATLVQPVGSPLSLECTVEGTSNPNLYWYRQAAGRGLQLLFYSVGIGQISSEVPQNLSASRPQDRQFILSSKKLLLSDSGFYLCAWCRQGAFSEAFFGQGTRLTVV.